This T cell receptor beta chain was identified during a study of beta chain features in type 1 diabetes (dated by TCRdb to between 2018 and 2020). Looking at the study overall: Mean age, gender distribution, total cell number and subset yield did not differ between patients and healthy donors. A total of under 140,000,000 sorted cells were examined across all samples, and the number of cells per subset was strongly correlated with RNA yield. The study compared the TCRB repertoires of sorted circulating CD4+ T cell subsets in recently diagnosed type 1 diabetes patients with those in matched healthy donors. Regulatory and stem cell-like memory subsets were obtained from only 8 patients and roughly 8 healthy donors, while naive and central memory subsets were obtained from all 30 or so donors.

This clone was seen a handful of times. Its specific antigen is unknown. No clone much larger than this one lies a single base away; base qualities are absent. CDR1 and CDR2 were assigned from the germline V gene as SNHLY and FYNNEI. The CDR3 covers 14 residues, taking in both the cysteine and the phenylalanine. The CDR3 DNA has 42 bases and is translated from base 1. V is shortened by 4 bases, J by 1 base, and the region joining them spans 10 bases. A single peripheral blood draw of about 116 mL on average was collected from each donor into heparinised tubes. Naive, central memory, regulatory and stem cell-like memory CD4+ T cells were sorted on a BD FACSAria II using a panel including CD45RO, CCR7, CD25, CD127, CD95 and CD27. Purity was above 95% for every sorted population. PBMCs were isolated immediately by Lymphoprep density gradient centrifugation and stained directly without culture. Samples were stained and sorted in pairs, with one healthy donor and one patient per experiment, so that batch effects were minimized.

Study-wide findings and limitations: Because cDNA was sequenced instead of genomic DNA, activated cells with high expression could be over-represented, although the groups did not differ in activation or CD3 levels. Patients with type 1 diabetes made fewer insertions and deleted more nucleotides at VDJ recombination sites, implying thymic rearrangement abnormalities. Because small numbers of individuals were included in the HLA sub-analyses, any influence of HLA type on TCRB rearrangement was left unresolved. In all four CD4+ subsets, TCRB CDR3 length was moderately but significantly shorter in type 1 diabetes patients. PCR may preferentially amplify shorter templates, but because patient and control samples were amplified and corrected together, any resulting skew would affect both groups equally. Naive, central memory and regulatory TCRB repertoires appeared to be more similar among patients than among healthy donors.

The High Capacity cDNA Reverse Transcription Kit was used to reverse transcribe all of the isolated RNA, meaning that expressed TCRB transcripts were what got sequenced. Naive, central memory and regulatory T cell samples underwent deep immunoSEQ sequencing, averaging around 4 million total reads per sample. Sorted cells were lysed in RLT buffer, and RNA was extracted using DNase-treated RNeasy Micro or Mini kits according to cell number. To prevent cross-contamination, each cell subset was processed individually, whereas patient and healthy donor samples were processed jointly. TCRB sequences were amplified from cDNA with the immunoSEQ multiplex PCR, producing 87-bp fragments spanning the CDR3 region. Amplicons were sequenced on the Illumina HiSeq platform. Regarding the original processing steps: PCR bias was computationally corrected using synthetic template baselines, reads within Hamming distance 2 were collapsed, and singletons that could not be merged were discarded. Reads were aligned against IMGT to assign V, D and J genes, CDR3 length and insertions or deletions at six rearrangement sites. Within each subset, clonotype counts were normalized to sorted cell number, and only after that were true diversity and Gini coefficients computed with the tcR R package. The overlap coefficient, calculated on TCRB nucleotide sequences, was used to quantify repertoire sharing. As a proxy for the pre-selection repertoire, out-of-frame TCRB sequences from naive cells were analyzed. TCRdb stores this immuneACCESS table with in-frame sequences only. Part of the clones is absent; in the studies checked, under half of the shortfall reflects unresolved V genes, and no reason is known for the rest. From that table come the V and J calls and clone size; the DNA was used to work out D and trimming. Here the sample has over 700,000 clones; roughly 15% occur a single time. The ten largest clones take up 0.02% to 0.025% of the sample.

The source material was naive CD4+ T cells from blood. This specimen's cell subset or site label, interpreted: true naive CD4+ T cells. Recombination linked TRBV2 to TRBJ1-1; the D gene cannot be resolved reliably. This clonotype was sampled from a woman younger than 35 in good health. The bases are TGTGCCAGCAGTGCCCCACCACCGAACACTGAAGCTTTCTTT. Its coded protein is CASSAPPPNTEAFF.